A single sample is the source of the 19 T cell receptor beta chains below, sequenced in a study of cytomegalovirus exposure and HLA in healthy donors. The primer mix had 60 Vbeta and 13 Jbeta primers. Clones were sequenced by immunoSEQ multiplex PCR, and TCRdb holds only the in-frame ones, with some missing. The repertoire includes 100,000 to 150,000 clones, 80% of them detected once, and around 4.1% sits in the top ten. Sequencing input: PBMCs. These receptors were collected from a woman aged 40 to 49 in good health and CMV-seronegative.

In nucleotides, the CDR3 is TGCGCCAGCAGCCAAGGAGGGGGGACAGGGACATCCTACGAGCAGTACTTC. It translates to CASSQGGGTGTSYEQYF. This chain connects TRBV4-1 to TRBJ2-7; 9 nucleotides agree with TRBD1. Germline-derived CDR1 and CDR2 are MGHRA and YSYEKL. Germline trimming cut 1 base from V and 1 base from J; bases unmatched to any gene: 8. This CDR3 comprises 17 residues.

The CDR3 spells CASSQVAQGGANYGYTF. The CDR3, as DNA: TGCGCCAGCAGCCAAGTCGCGCAGGGTGGAGCTAACTATGGCTACACCTTC. V is TRBV4-1 and J is TRBJ1-2; possible D gene TRBD1, 5 bases. With 1 base removed from V and 0 bases from J, the gap between germline ends came to 15 bases. CDR3 length: 17 residues. CDR1 MGHRA and CDR2 YSYEKL come from the germline V gene.

The J gene is TRBJ2-7, the V gene TRBV1; the table's D call of TRBD2 was not tested on the DNA. TRBV1 is a documented pseudogene. The CDR3 totals 15 residues. For the CDR3, the DNA is TGCACCAGCAGCCAGGCTCAGCGGGAAAACTACGAGCAGTACTTC. As protein: CTSSQAQRENYEQYF.

The chain employs TRBV10-3 and TRBJ1-5; 8 nucleotides align to TRBD1. This CDR3 contains 16 residues. V dropped 5 bases and J dropped 4; count of bases not matched to a gene: 10. The V gene's germline CDR1 is ENHRY and CDR2 SYGVKD. CDR3 sequence reads: CAISPTDRGVNQPQHF. The CDR3 nucleotides read TGTGCCATCAGTCCTACAGACAGGGGAGTAAATCAGCCCCAGCATTTT.

This chain's CDR3 is CASSARDRDLFYGYTF. CDR3 sequence (DNA): TGTGCCAGCAGCGCTCGGGACAGGGACCTATTCTATGGCTACACCTTC. V usage is TRBV9 and J usage is TRBJ1-2, with 9 bases lining up with TRBD1. This CDR3 has 16 amino acids. Germline V gene data show CDR1 as SGDLS and CDR2 as YYNGEE. The V segment lost 3 bases and the J segment 4 bases; nucleotides outside the gene matches: 10.

J is TRBJ2-1 and V is TRBV7-3, with 8 bases matching TRBD2. The CDR3 totals 15 residues. V trimming: 5 bases; J trimming: 6 bases; junction bases outside the gene matches: 9. Germline assignment: CDR1 SGHTA and CDR2 FQGTGA. The CDR3 DNA sequence: TGTGCCAGCAGCCCCAGCGGGAGATCAGCCAATGAGCAGTTCTTC. Amino acid sequence: CASSPSGRSANEQFF.

The chain joins TRBV18 to TRBJ2-7; D might be TRBD2 (5 bases). This CDR3 has 16 amino acids. V was cut by 3 bases and J by 0 bases, with 15 bases left in between. The V gene's germline CDR1 is KGHSH and CDR2 LQKENI. This CDR3 reads CASSPRAGVSSYEQYF. CDR3 sequence (DNA): TGTGCCAGCTCACCGAGGGCAGGAGTGAGCTCCTACGAGCAGTACTTC.

V and J are TRBV28 and TRBJ1-5; the D gene is possibly TRBD1 (6 bases). Germline values: CDR1 MDHEN, CDR2 SYDVKM. Trimming removed 3 bases at V and 0 bases at J, with 15 bases between. This CDR3 contains 17 residues. CDR3 residues: CASSFSGDLYSNQPQHF. The CDR3 DNA sequence: TGTGCCAGCAGTTTCTCAGGGGACCTATATAGCAATCAGCCCCAGCATTTT. The whole variable domain, filled in from reference TRBV28 and TRBJ1-5, reads DVKVTQSSRYLVKRTGEKVFLECVQDMDHENMFWYRQDPGLGLRLIYFSYDVKMKEKGDIPEGYSVSREKKERFSLILESASTNQTSMYLCASSFSGDLYSNQPQHFGDGTRLSIL.

The chain combines TRBV5-1 with TRBJ2-5; TRBD1 is a possible D gene (5 bases). The CDR3 length is 14 residues. In germline, CDR1 is SGHRS, CDR2 YFSETQ. The germline V and J ends were trimmed by 3 bases and 1 base, with 10 bases remaining between them. CDR3 nucleotides: TGCGCCAGCAGCTCCGGACAAGGCCAAGAGACCCAGTACTTC. Translation gives CASSSGQGQETQYF.

A few counts support this clone. The chain has TRBV7-2 and TRBJ2-1; TRBD2 matches 12 bases. From germline, CDR1 is SGHTA and CDR2 FQGNSA. Trimming removed 3 bases from V and 4 bases from J; junction bases left unmatched: 7. The CDR3 contains 17 residues. As DNA, the CDR3 is TGTGCCAGCAGCTTGCCTCTAGCGGGGGGGACTTACAATGAGCAGTTCTTC. Protein: CASSLPLAGGTYNEQFF.

The chain couples TRBV27 to TRBJ2-1; 7 bases are shared with TRBD2. This CDR3 spans 15 amino acids. Germline CDR1 is MNHEY and CDR2 is SMNVEV (reference sequence). V gave up 5 bases and J gave up 6 bases; unmatched junction bases: 10. The CDR3 coding sequence is TGTGCCAGCAGTCCCTGGACTAGTTTAGGCAATGAGCAGTTCTTC. Its protein product is CASSPWTSLGNEQFF.

The chain carries TRBV5-1 and TRBJ2-7, with 10 bases identical to TRBD1. From germline, CDR1 is SGHRS and CDR2 YFSETQ. CDR3 length: 15 amino acids. V lost 5 bases to trimming and J lost 2 bases; unmatched junction nucleotides: 7. The CDR3 coding sequence is TGCGCCAGCAGATCCACCGGGACAGGGGCCTACGAGCAGTACTTC. Protein: CASRSTGTGAYEQYF.

The V and J genes are TRBV28 and TRBJ1-6; 9 bases agree with TRBD1. Germline-derived CDR1 and CDR2 are MDHEN and SYDVKM. The trim removed 5 bases at V and 9 bases at J, leaving 8 bases unmatched. The CDR3 contains 15 residues. The CDR3, as DNA: TGTGCCAGCAGTCCCGGGACAGGGTCTTTTTCACCCCTCCACTTT. Translating it yields CASSPGTGSFSPLHF.

This rearrangement joins TRBV9 to TRBJ1-5; D remains unclear. This CDR3 comprises 15 residues. In germline, CDR1 is SGDLS, CDR2 YYNGEE. The V gene lost 0 bases and the J gene lost 0 bases, with 7 bases spanning the gap. The CDR3 DNA is TGTGCCAGCAGCGTAGGCGGGATTAGCAATCAGCCCCAGCATTTT. It is translated as CASSVGGISNQPQHF.

The V gene is TRBV6-5, the J gene TRBJ2-4; D is undetermined. Germline assignment: CDR1 MNHEY and CDR2 SVGAGI. This CDR3 contains 11 residues. Trimming stripped 7 bases from V and 4 bases from J, with 5 bases between. The CDR3 is CASTSKNIQYF. The CDR3 nucleotides are TGTGCCAGCACTTCGAAAAACATTCAGTACTTC.

V and J are TRBV2 and TRBJ2-7; TRBD1 is a possible D gene (5 bases). The CDR3 length is 12 residues. V was clipped by 6 bases and J by 4 bases, with 10 bases between them. Germline V gene sequence: CDR1 SNHLY, CDR2 FYNNEI. CDR3 protein: CASRPDSYEQYF. In DNA form, the CDR3 reads TGTGCCAGCAGGCCCGACAGTTACGAGCAGTACTTC.

The chain employs TRBV29-1 and TRBJ1-3; D unresolved. V lost 1 base and J 2 bases, leaving 12 bases between the germline ends. Germline-derived CDR1 and CDR2 are SQVTM and ANQGSEA. CDR3 size: 15 residues. The CDR3 is CSVEGQASPGNTIYF. CDR3 bases: TGCAGCGTTGAAGGGCAGGCGAGTCCTGGAAACACCATATATTTT.

This clone has a single count. V usage is TRBV4-1 and J usage is TRBJ2-7, with 7 bases fitting TRBD1. Germline CDR1 MGHRA, CDR2 YSYEKL. CDR3 size: 14 residues. V trimming: 3 bases; J trimming: 3 bases; junction bases outside the gene matches: 5. The chain's CDR3 is CASSHGTESYEQYF. CDR3 nucleotides: TGCGCCAGCAGCCATGGGACAGAGAGCTACGAGCAGTACTTC.

The gene calls are TRBV20-1 and TRBJ1-1; weak D call: TRBD1 (6 bases). The CDR3 totals 11 residues. Germline CDR1 reads DFQATT; CDR2 reads SNEGSKA (reference sequence). The CDR3 DNA is TGCAGCCCCAGGGGAAACACTGAAGCTTTCTTT. Amino acid sequence: CSPRGNTEAFF.